This T cell receptor beta chain was captured in a study of PD-1 blockade in classical Hodgkin lymphoma. Study-wide points: Baseline diversity in complete responders resembled that of newly diagnosed patients. There remain no defined causes for the repertoire differences, which possibly reflect disease activity or prior therapy.

In its sample, this clone was seen once. Its cognate antigen is unknown. Germline V gene lookup returns CDR1 LGHNA and CDR2 YSLEER. The CDR3 runs to 17 residues. J lost 3 bases, V lost 2 bases, and 10 bases had no gene match. Profiling relied on immunoSEQ multiplex PCR, and the TCRdb table lists in-frame clones only, not all of them. The sample contains about 40,000 clones, about three quarters of which appear only once. Following autologous stem cell transplantation, relapse occurred in every patient, and exposure to brentuximab vedotin varied. Patients' outcomes at their best amounted to complete response, partial response or progressive disease.

This material consisted of peripheral blood mononuclear cells (PBMCs), taken at baseline. The chain joins TRBV4-3 to TRBJ2-4; 7 bases are shared with TRBD2. This clonotype originated in a human donor with classical Hodgkin lymphoma. For the CDR3, the DNA is TGCGCCAGCAGCCAAAATGGGGGGGGATATGTCAAAAACATTCAGTACTTC. Protein sequence: CASSQNGGGYVKNIQYF.